This T cell receptor (beta chain) was retrieved from a study of CD8+CD57+ T cells in acquired aplastic anemia. Profiling that covered TCR beta VDJ and CDR3 relied on genomic DNA as its template. TCRdb processed the reads anew with MiXCR; each CDR3 protein has one entry. Among some 410,000 distinct CDR3 sequences listed, 65% to 80% were seen once. This clonotype was observed at least ten times. The germline V and J ends were trimmed by 7 bases and 8 bases, with 21 bases remaining between them. The CDR3 is 15 amino acids. Germline CDR1 MNHNS, CDR2 SASEGT. Sequenced: sorted CD4+, CD8+, or CD8+CD57+ T cells (not recorded which) from PBMCs. The genes are TRBV6-1 and TRBJ2-1; D perhaps matches TRBD2 (7 bases). The receptor's source is a human donor in good health, serving as a control. Here the CDR3 reads CASTLQPGGTDEQFF. The CDR3 DNA sequence: TGTGCCAGCACTCTACAACCGGGGGGCACTGATGAGCAGTTCTTC.